This T cell receptor (beta chain) was profiled in a study of cytomegalovirus exposure and HLA in healthy donors. Overall study: Genotyping of roughly 400 donors showed that about 83% belonged to the Caucasian-associated ancestry cluster. Findings of the study overall: Clonal expansion, a later analysis showed, was greater in HLA-associated TCR beta chains than in equally common others. Productive status was seen about 87% or about 30% of the time for most TCR beta V segments in an earlier analysis. Later analysis demonstrated an association between a missense DCLRE1C variant and TCR beta V- and J-gene trimming.

This clone showed up just a few times. Its antigen is undetermined. Primers for the PCR totalled 60 Vbeta and 13 Jbeta. Clones were read by immunoSEQ multiplex PCR, and TCRdb kept only the in-frame ones, dropping some. The sample consists of some 80,000 clones, approximately 80% of them appearing once. CDR3 length equals 13 residues. V gave up 0 bases and J gave up 3 bases, with 7 bases separating them. CDR1 and CDR2 from the germline V gene are SGDLS and YYNGEE. The sequenced sample consisted of PBMCs. V is TRBV9 and J is TRBJ2-7, with TRBD1 as a possible D gene (5 bases). The TCR comes from a middle-aged man in good health and CMV-seronegative. The CDR3 loop is CASSVDQGYEQYF. Written as DNA, the CDR3 is TGTGCCAGCAGCGTAGATCAGGGCTACGAGCAGTACTTC. Full variable domain (rest looked up from reference TRBV9 and TRBJ2-7): DSGVTQTPKHLITATGQRVTLRCSPRSGDLSVYWYQQSLDQGLQFLIQYYNGEERAKGNILERFSAQQFPDLHSELNLSSLELGDSALYFCASSVDQGYEQYFGPGTRLTVT.